This TCR beta chain was documented in a study of Ad26.COV2.S vaccination and SARS-CoV-2 variants. The assay was immunoSEQ multiplex PCR, and TCRdb's table has in-frame clones only and misses some. The sample includes approximately 300,000 clones, about 86% of them seen just once. This CDR3 region has 13 residues. V was clipped by 1 base and J by 8 bases, with 11 bases between them. The germline CDR1 and CDR2 sequences are SGHAT and FQNNGV. Treatment reported: some 19 received Ad26.COV2.S at low or high dose, single or two shots; about 5 received placebo; per-sample allocation not given. Sampling occurred on day 63 after the first vaccine or placebo injection. The individual, an adult aged 18-55 years, was a donor in Boston.

J is TRBJ1-1 and V is TRBV11-2; D is undetermined. The sequence derives from a person between 18 and 60 years old who received the Ad26.COV2.S COVID-19 vaccine or a placebo. Source: peripheral blood, taken in a trial of Ad26.COV2.S vaccine versus placebo. The CDR3 DNA reads TGTGCCAGCAGCTTAGCTCCGGGGATAGAAGCTTTCTTT. This codes for CASSLAPGIEAFF.